These T cell receptor beta chains were read from a single sample in a study of T cells in Graves' hyperthyroidism and ophthalmopathy. TCRdb re-analysed the multiplex PCR reads in MiXCR, keeping a single row per CDR3 protein. The sample includes about 480,000 distinct CDR3 sequences, approximately 23% of them seen just once. Sequenced input: blood. The receptors originated from a woman aged 70-85 years with Graves' ophthalmopathy. Each CDR3 is given with its conserved first and last residue. Each record gives: D gene, V gene, J gene, clone size, CDR3 DNA, CDR3 protein. D genes are given only for firm matches. Clone size is not always given. Where it is, it says once, few, many or a class for expanded clones.

>-|TRBV18|TRBJ1-1|many
TGTGCCAGCTCACTCGCGACCGTGAACACTGAAGCTTTCTTT
CASSLATVNTEAFF
>-|TRBV12-3/TRBV12-4|TRBJ2-2|-
TGTGCCAGCAGTTTTCTGGAGACCGGGGAGCTGTTTTTT
CASSFLETGELFF
>-|TRBV19|TRBJ1-2|-
TGTGCCAGTAGTATCACAGAAGGCTACACCTTC
CASSITEGYTF
>TRBD2|TRBV20-1|TRBJ2-7|-
TGCAGTGCCCGCCGGGGTAGCGGGGGGAAATCAGGGGTCTACGAGCAGTACTTC
CSARRGSGGKSGVYEQYF
>TRBD2|TRBV5-5|TRBJ2-1|-
TGTGCCAGCAGCCAAGATTCGGGACTAGCCGGTGAGACCCAGTTCTTC
CASSQDSGLAGETQFF
>TRBD2|TRBV7-2|TRBJ2-1|many
TGTGCCAGCAGCTTAGCTCGGGCTAGCGGGAGCAATGAGCAGTTCTTC
CASSLARASGSNEQFF
>-|TRBV7-2|TRBJ1-4|-
TGTGCCAGCAGCTTAGATCGCGGCGGATCCGAAAAACTGTTTTTT
CASSLDRGGSEKLFF
>-|TRBV30|TRBJ2-7|few
TGTGCCTGGAGTGTACAACTGGGCGAGCAGTACTTC
CAWSVQLGEQYF
>TRBD1|TRBV12-3/TRBV12-4|TRBJ2-5|many
TGTGCCAGCAGCCGGGACAGGGACGAGACCCAGTACTTC
CASSRDRDETQYF
>-|TRBV12-3/TRBV12-4|TRBJ2-3|many
TGTGCCAGCAGTTCCAAGGTTTCTGGTACGCAGTATTTT
CASSSKVSGTQYF
>-|TRBV27|TRBJ1-2|-
TGTGCCAGCAGCCGAACTGGGTCAGGGGCGAACTATGGCTACACCTTC
CASSRTGSGANYGYTF
>-|TRBV7-2|TRBJ2-2|-
TGTGCCAGCACTAACAGGGTGGGGACCGAGGAGCTGTTTTTT
CASTNRVGTEELFF
>TRBD1|TRBV12-3/TRBV12-4|TRBJ1-4|many
TGTGCCAGCAGTTGGACAGGGACTGCTGAAAAACTGTTTTTT
CASSWTGTAEKLFF
>TRBD2|TRBV20-1|TRBJ2-7|few
TGCAGTGCTAGACCTAGCGGGAGGGCCCCCTACGAGCAGTACTTC
CSARPSGRAPYEQYF
>TRBD2|TRBV5-5|TRBJ2-2|few
TGTGCCAGCAGCTTGGTGGAGGTAGCGGGCACCGGGGAGCTGTTTTTT
CASSLVEVAGTGELFF
>-|TRBV7-2|TRBJ2-7|many
TGTGCCAGCAGCACAGGGCTCTACGAGCAGTACTTC
CASSTGLYEQYF
>-|TRBV10-3|TRBJ2-3|-
TGTGCCATCAGTGATTACACAGATACGCAGTATTTT
CAISDYTDTQYF
>TRBD1|TRBV7-2|TRBJ1-2|many
TGTGCCAGCAGCCGAGACAGGGGTTTGTCAGGCTACACCTTC
CASSRDRGLSGYTF
>-|TRBV11-3|TRBJ1-1|-
TGTGCCAGCAGCCCTGATGGGACGAACACTGAAGCTTTCTTT
CASSPDGTNTEAFF
>-|TRBV5-1|TRBJ2-2|many
TGCGCCAGCAGCTTGGTAGACACCGGGGAGCTGTTTTTT
CASSLVDTGELFF
>-|TRBV5-1|TRBJ1-1|-
TGCGCCAGCAGCCCCCGGGGACGGCCGAACACTGAAGCTTTCTTT
CASSPRGRPNTEAFF
>-|TRBV5-1|TRBJ1-2|few
TGCGCCAGCAGCTTGGGCACCCTCAACTATGGCTACACCTTC
CASSLGTLNYGYTF
>-|TRBV20-1|TRBJ2-7|-
TGCAGTGCTCAGGGACACCAGAAGTACTACGAGCAGTACTTC
CSAQGHQKYYEQYF
>TRBD2|TRBV6-1|TRBJ2-7|-
TGTGCCAGCAGTAACGTGGGTTGGCGGGAGGGCGCCTACGAGCAGTACTTC
CASSNVGWREGAYEQYF
>-|TRBV29-1|TRBJ1-5|few
TGCAGCGTTGAAGATCGCGGTCAGCCCCAGCATTTT
CSVEDRGQPQHF
>-|TRBV6-2/TRBV6-3|TRBJ1-5|-
TGTGCCAGCAGTTTACTACAGGGTTTGTCTCAGCCCCAGCATTTT
CASSLLQGLSQPQHF
>-|TRBV20-1|TRBJ1-5|few
TGCAGTGCTCGGGGCGGGGAGACCTCTTATCAGCCCCAGCATTTT
CSARGGETSYQPQHF
>-|TRBV11-1|TRBJ2-5|many
TGTGCCAGCAGCTTATACCAGGGCGGGGAGACCCAGTACTTC
CASSLYQGGETQYF
>-|TRBV20-1|TRBJ1-2|few
TGCAGTGCTAGAGATCATGGCAGGGTTAACTATGGCTACACCTTC
CSARDHGRVNYGYTF
>TRBD1|TRBV19|TRBJ1-5|few
TGTGCCAGTAGTCTGACAGGGGGCGCGTTCGGCAGCAATCAGCCCCAGCATTTT
CASSLTGGAFGSNQPQHF